The text below deals with one TCR beta chain. Its antigen is unknown. The record originates from a study of T cell responses to AZD1222 COVID-19 vaccine. The study's findings and limits: The sample set comprised mostly white British donors with more females, and clonal diversity was possibly underestimated. CD4 TCRs associated with vaccination spanned spike, dominating at 160-218 and 743-854.

J lost 1 base, V lost 4 bases, and 18 bases had no gene match. This CDR3 is built from 19 residues. Only in-frame clones appear in the TCRdb table, and some are missing; sequencing was by immunoSEQ multiplex PCR. This sample has roughly 70,000 clones; around 85% occur once, and the top ten carry around 20%. The input for sequencing was peripheral blood, taken on day 0 of AZD1222 vaccination. This TCR came from an adult in good health. The chain links TRBV5-3 to TRBJ2-5; TRBD2 matches 8 bases. TRBV5-3 is marked as an open reading frame, function uncertain. CDR3 region: CARSPSPSGQPGPQETQYF. CDR3 bases: TGTGCCAGAAGCCCCAGTCCTAGCGGGCAACCTGGGCCCCAAGAGACCCAGTACTTC.